The rows below give T cell receptor beta chains drawn from one sample of a study of blood T cells in healthy people across ages. TCRdb re-called the 5' RACE reads through MiXCR, storing one row per CDR3 protein. This sample yields roughly 1.9 million distinct CDR3 sequences, of which around 42% are seen a single time; roughly 24% belongs to the top ten. Sequences were obtained from blood. Receptors were obtained from a human donor in good health. The CDR3 runs from the conserved cysteine through the conserved F or W. The D gene is left open where the match is weak. Some rows have no size entry. The others give once, few or many, or a class for an expanded clone.

CASSLNANGYTF TGTGCCAGCAGCTTAAACGCAAATGGCTACACCTTC TRBV7-9 . . TRBJ1-2
CASSLARGEAGSWTETQYF TGTGCCAGCAGCTTAGCGCGGGGGGAGGCAGGCTCGTGGACAGAGACCCAGTACTTC TRBV7-2 . TRBD2 TRBJ2-5
CASSRSRQREDTQYF TGTGCCAGCAGCCGTAGCCGGCAGCGGGAAGATACGCAGTATTTT TRBV11-1 . TRBD2 TRBJ2-3
CASSLGGLPYNERFF TGCGCCAGCAGCTTGGGGGGACTTCCCTACAATGAGCGGTTCTTC TRBV5-1 . . TRBJ2-1
CASSLTVNGYTF TGTGCCAGCAGCCTGACAGTAAATGGCTACACCTTC TRBV7-9 . . TRBJ1-2
CASSVELVPLDTQYF TGTGCCAGCAGCGTAGAACTCGTCCCGTTGGATACGCAGTATTTT TRBV9 few . TRBJ2-3
CATSDPRASTDTQYF TGTGCCACCAGTGATCCGCGGGCATCCACAGATACGCAGTATTTT TRBV24-1 . . TRBJ2-3
CASSRWGTEAFF TGTGCCAGCAGTAGGTGGGGAACTGAAGCTTTCTTT TRBV6-2/TRBV6-3 few . TRBJ1-1
CASSGSHAAGGLTYEQYF TGTGCCAGCAGCGGGTCTCATGCGGCGGGGGGACTAACCTACGAGCAGTACTTC TRBV9 few TRBD2 TRBJ2-7
CASSLALGSYSNQPQHF TGTGCCAGCAGTTTAGCGCTCGGGTCTTATAGCAATCAGCCCCAGCATTTT TRBV12-3/TRBV12-4 . . TRBJ1-5
CASSLRHGYTF TGTGCCAGCAGCTTAAGGCATGGCTACACCTTC TRBV11-2 . . TRBJ1-2
CASSLNIIGEKLFF TGTGCCAGCAGCCTGAACATTATTGGTGAAAAACTGTTTTTT TRBV7-2 few . TRBJ1-4
CASSPSGQGNNSPLHF TGTGCCAGCAGCCCCAGTGGACAGGGTAATAATTCACCCCTCCACTTT TRBV9 . TRBD1 TRBJ1-6
CASSQEREDEQFF TGCGCCAGCAGCCAAGAAAGGGAGGATGAGCAGTTCTTC TRBV4-3 . . TRBJ2-1
CASSLEWSPNSPLHF TGTGCCAGCAGCTTGGAGTGGTCCCCTAATTCACCCCTCCACTTT TRBV5-5 few . TRBJ1-6
CASSPQGLGLGETQYF TGTGCCAGCAGCCCCCAGGGACTAGGGTTAGGGGAGACCCAGTACTTC TRBV7-6 . TRBD2 TRBJ2-5
CASSQAGGQPTFNNEQFF TGCGCCAGCAGCCAGGCTGGGGGACAGCCTACGTTTAACAATGAGCAGTTCTTC TRBV4-1 . TRBD1 TRBJ2-1
CASSATRRGDTQYF TGTGCCAGCAGCGCGACTAGAAGAGGAGATACGCAGTATTTT TRBV5-6 . . TRBJ2-3
CASSSPQGGETQYF TGTGCCAGCAGCTCCCCCCAGGGAGGGGAGACCCAGTACTTC TRBV5-6 few TRBD2 TRBJ2-5
CASSAVGGNTIYF TGTGCCAGCAGCGCTGTGGGGGGAAACACCATATATTTT TRBV7-7 . . TRBJ1-3
CASSEQGSMVTEAFF TGTGCCAGCAGCGAACAGGGGAGCATGGTTACTGAAGCTTTCTTT TRBV5-6 few TRBD1 TRBJ1-1
CASSLFPGTRTGVGADYGYTF TGTGCCAGCAGCTTGTTTCCCGGGACCCGGACAGGGGTCGGGGCAGACTATGGCTACACCTTC TRBV7-3 . TRBD1 TRBJ1-2
CASSQAASGTFSGANVLTF TGCGCCAGCAGCCAAGCAGCTAGCGGGACCTTCTCTGGGGCCAACGTCCTGACTTTC TRBV4-3 . TRBD2 TRBJ2-6
CASSPRLAGIRNEQFF TGCGCCAGCAGCCCGAGACTAGCGGGGATACGTAATGAGCAGTTCTTC TRBV5-1 few TRBD2 TRBJ2-1
CASSLLGSGWETQYF TGTGCCAGCAGCTTGCTAGGCTCAGGATGGGAGACCCAGTACTTC TRBV7-3 . . TRBJ2-5
CASSPEQGQGGDEQFF TGTGCCAGCAGTCCGGAACAGGGACAGGGAGGCGATGAGCAGTTCTTC TRBV12-3/TRBV12-4 . TRBD1 TRBJ2-1
CASSIMADSEQYF TGTGCCAGTAGTATCATGGCGGACAGCGAGCAGTACTTC TRBV19 . . TRBJ2-7
CASTSGRGPYGYTF TGTGCCAGCACATCCGGGCGGGGACCTTATGGCTACACCTTC TRBV2 few . TRBJ1-2
CAITELASGANVLTF TGTGCCATCACCGAACTAGCATCCGGGGCCAACGTCCTGACTTTC TRBV10-3 . . TRBJ2-6
CASSLEEGASGYTF TGTGCCAGCAGCTTAGAGGAGGGGGCGAGTGGCTACACCTTC TRBV7-8 few TRBD1 TRBJ1-2
CASSIIGTSGRTDGETQYF TGCGCCAGCAGCATCATCGGGACTAGCGGTCGCACCGACGGGGAGACCCAGTACTTC TRBV5-1 once TRBD2 TRBJ2-5
CASSLGQREAFF TGTGCCAGCAGCCTCGGACAGAGGGAAGCTTTCTTT TRBV13 . . TRBJ1-1
CASSFQDVPSYNEQYF TGTGCCAGCAGCTTTCAGGACGTACCCTCCTACAATGAGCAGTACTTC TRBV7-8 . . TRBJ2-7
CASSQRAGDSTGELFF TGTGCCAGCAGCCAAAGGGCAGGGGATAGCACCGGGGAGCTGTTTTTT TRBV4-2 few . TRBJ2-2
CASSRRQPQHF TGTGCCAGCAGCAGGCGTCAGCCCCAGCATTTT TRBV28 . . TRBJ1-5
CASNVNNEQFF TGTGCAAGCAACGTGAACAATGAGCAGTTCTTC TRBV6-6 . . TRBJ2-1
CASSLDSSTDTEYF TGTGCCAGCAGTTTGGACAGTAGCACAGATACGGAGTATTTT TRBV12-3/TRBV12-4 . . TRBJ2-3
CASSSGLAGVRSWYEQYF TGTGCCAGCAGCTCGGGACTAGCGGGGGTCAGAAGTTGGTACGAGCAGTACTTC TRBV7-2 few TRBD2 TRBJ2-7
CASSYNPGETQYF TGTGCCAGCAGCTACAACCCGGGGGAGACCCAGTACTTC TRBV7-8 . . TRBJ2-5
CASRQRTGGPVKFF TGTGCCAGCAGACAGAGAACAGGGGGCCCCGTTAAGTTCTTC TRBV6-5 . TRBD1 TRBJ2-1
CASSQTRDSRLYSNQPQHF TGCGCCAGCAGCCAAACCCGGGACAGCCGCCTTTATAGCAATCAGCCCCAGCATTTT TRBV4-1 . TRBD1 TRBJ1-5
CASSSLWEDLNTEAFF TGTGCCAGCAGTTCCCTTTGGGAGGACCTGAACACTGAAGCTTTCTTT TRBV12-3/TRBV12-4 few . TRBJ1-1
CASSESGTGIKTQETQYF TGTGCCAGCAGTGAATCTGGGACAGGGATAAAGACCCAAGAGACCCAGTACTTC TRBV25-1 many TRBD1 TRBJ2-5
CASSPLAEEMPQYF TGTGCCAGCAGTCCGCTAGCGGAGGAGATGCCCCAGTACTTC TRBV6-2/TRBV6-3 . TRBD2 TRBJ2-7
CASSLAAQDRGGTEAFF TGTGCCAGCAGCTTGGCCGCCCAGGACAGGGGAGGCACTGAAGCTTTCTTT TRBV5-5 . TRBD1 TRBJ1-1
CASRPIDGYNSPLHF TGTGCCAGCAGGCCCATCGACGGCTATAATTCGCCCCTCCACTTT TRBV28 . . TRBJ1-6
CASSQDPVGGSETQYF TGTGCCAGCAGCCAAGATCCAGTTGGCGGGTCGGAGACCCAGTACTTC TRBV4-2 . . TRBJ2-5
CASSPLSTGNYGYTF TGTGCCAGCAGCCCACTCTCGACAGGGAACTATGGCTACACCTTC TRBV9 . TRBD1 TRBJ1-2
CASRWDREPLREAFF TGCGCCAGCAGGTGGGACAGGGAGCCCCTCCGGGAAGCTTTCTTT TRBV5-1 . TRBD1 TRBJ1-1
CASRIGQSSYEQYF TGTGCCAGCAGGATTGGACAGTCATCCTACGAGCAGTACTTC TRBV5-5 few . TRBJ2-7
CSATAGTSQTEQFF TGCAGTGCCACCGCCGGGACTAGCCAAACGGAGCAGTTCTTC TRBV20-1 few TRBD2 TRBJ2-1